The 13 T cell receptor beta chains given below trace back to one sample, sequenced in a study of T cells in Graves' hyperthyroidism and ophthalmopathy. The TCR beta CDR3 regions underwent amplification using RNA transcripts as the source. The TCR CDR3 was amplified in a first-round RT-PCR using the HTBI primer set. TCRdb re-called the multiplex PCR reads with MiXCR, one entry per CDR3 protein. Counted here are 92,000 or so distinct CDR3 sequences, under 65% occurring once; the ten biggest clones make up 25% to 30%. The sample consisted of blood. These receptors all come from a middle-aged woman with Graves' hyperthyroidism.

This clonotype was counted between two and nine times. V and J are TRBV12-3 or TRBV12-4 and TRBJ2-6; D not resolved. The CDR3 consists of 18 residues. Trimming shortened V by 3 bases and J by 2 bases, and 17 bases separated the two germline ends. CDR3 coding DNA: TGTGCCAGCAGTTTTCCCTATCGCCGGATGACTGGGGCCAACGTCCTGACTTTC. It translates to CASSFPYRRMTGANVLTF.

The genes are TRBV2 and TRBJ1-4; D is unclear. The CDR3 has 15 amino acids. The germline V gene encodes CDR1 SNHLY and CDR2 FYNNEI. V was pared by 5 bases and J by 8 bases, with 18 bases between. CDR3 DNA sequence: TGTGCCAGCAGTTCTCCCTCGGCAGGAGAGGAAAAACTGTTTTTT. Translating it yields CASSSPSAGEEKLFF.

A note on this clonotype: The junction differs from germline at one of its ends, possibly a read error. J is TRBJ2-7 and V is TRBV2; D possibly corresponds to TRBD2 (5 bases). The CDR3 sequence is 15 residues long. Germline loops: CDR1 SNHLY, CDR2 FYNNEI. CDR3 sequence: CTSIPSGRPTGELYF. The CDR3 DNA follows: TGTACCAGCATTCCTTCAGGCAGGCCCACCGGGGAGCTGTACTTC.

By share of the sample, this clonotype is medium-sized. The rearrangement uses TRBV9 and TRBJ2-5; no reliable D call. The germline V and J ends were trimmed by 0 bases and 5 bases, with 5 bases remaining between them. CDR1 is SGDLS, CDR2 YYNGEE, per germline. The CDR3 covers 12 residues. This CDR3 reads CASSVDLETQYF. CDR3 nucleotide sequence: TGTGCCAGCAGCGTAGATTTGGAGACCCAGTACTTC.

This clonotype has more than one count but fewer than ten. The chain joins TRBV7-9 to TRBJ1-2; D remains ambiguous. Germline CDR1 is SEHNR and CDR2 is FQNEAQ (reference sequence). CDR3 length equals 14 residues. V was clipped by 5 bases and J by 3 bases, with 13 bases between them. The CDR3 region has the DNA TGTGCCAGCAGCCCTAGCGGGCAGCACTATGGCTACACCTTC. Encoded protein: CASSPSGQHYGYTF.

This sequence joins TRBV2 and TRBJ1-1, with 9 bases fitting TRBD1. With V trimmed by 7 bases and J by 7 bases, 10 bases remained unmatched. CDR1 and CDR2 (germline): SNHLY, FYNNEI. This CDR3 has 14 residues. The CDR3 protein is CASTNRGRLDEAFF. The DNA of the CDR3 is TGTGCCAGCACAAACAGGGGGCGTTTGGATGAAGCTTTCTTT.

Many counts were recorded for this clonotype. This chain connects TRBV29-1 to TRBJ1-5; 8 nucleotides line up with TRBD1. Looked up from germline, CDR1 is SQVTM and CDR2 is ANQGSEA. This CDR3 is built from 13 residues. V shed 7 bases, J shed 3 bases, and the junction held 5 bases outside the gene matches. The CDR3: CSDGTGFNQPQHF. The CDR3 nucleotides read TGCAGCGATGGGACAGGCTTCAATCAGCCCCAGCATTTT.

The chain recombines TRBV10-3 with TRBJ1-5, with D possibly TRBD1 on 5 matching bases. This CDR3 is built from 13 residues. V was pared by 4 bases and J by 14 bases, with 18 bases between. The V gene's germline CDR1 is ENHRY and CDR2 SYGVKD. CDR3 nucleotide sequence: TGTGCCATCAGTGCCAAGGGGCAGTCCTACGAGCATTTT. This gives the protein CAISAKGQSYEHF.

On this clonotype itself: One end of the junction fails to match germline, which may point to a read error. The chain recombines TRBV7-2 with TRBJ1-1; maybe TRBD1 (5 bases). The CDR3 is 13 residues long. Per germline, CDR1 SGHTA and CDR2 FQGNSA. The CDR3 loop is CASSPPGTLEASF. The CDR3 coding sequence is TGTGCCAGCAGCCCGCCCGGGACGCTCGAAGCTTCCTTT.

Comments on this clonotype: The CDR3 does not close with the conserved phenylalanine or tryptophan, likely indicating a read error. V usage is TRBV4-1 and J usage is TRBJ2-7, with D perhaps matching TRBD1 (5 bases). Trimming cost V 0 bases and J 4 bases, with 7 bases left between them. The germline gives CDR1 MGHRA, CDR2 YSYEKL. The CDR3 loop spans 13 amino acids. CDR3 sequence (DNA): TGCGCCAGCAGCCAAGATAAGGGGTACGAGCAGTACTCC. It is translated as CASSQDKGYEQYS.

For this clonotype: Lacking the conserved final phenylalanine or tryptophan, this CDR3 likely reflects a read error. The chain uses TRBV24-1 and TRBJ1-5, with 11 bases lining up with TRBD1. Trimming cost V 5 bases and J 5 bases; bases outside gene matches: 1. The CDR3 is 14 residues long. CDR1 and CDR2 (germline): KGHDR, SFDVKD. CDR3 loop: CATSGTGGDQPQHS. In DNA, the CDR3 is TGTGCCACCAGTGGGACAGGGGGCGATCAGCCCCAGCATTCT.

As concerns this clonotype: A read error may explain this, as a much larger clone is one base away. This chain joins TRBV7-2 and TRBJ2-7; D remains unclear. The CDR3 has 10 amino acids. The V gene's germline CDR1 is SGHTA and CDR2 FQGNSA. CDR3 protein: CAGSFIGQHF. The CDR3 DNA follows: TGTGCCGGCAGCTTCATCGGGCAGCACTTC.

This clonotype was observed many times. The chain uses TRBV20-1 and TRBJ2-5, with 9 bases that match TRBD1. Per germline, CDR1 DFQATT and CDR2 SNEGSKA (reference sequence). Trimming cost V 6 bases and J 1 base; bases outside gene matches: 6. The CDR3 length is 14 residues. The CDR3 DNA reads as TGCAGTGCACGGGACAGGGAGGGCCAAGAGACCCAGTACTTC. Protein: CSARDREGQETQYF.